This T cell receptor (beta chain) was identified in a study of shared clonotypes between healthy human individuals. Study observations and caveats: With several donors compared, around 5% of naive CD4 clonotypes were shared.

Concerning this clone: Its antigen is not identified.

Trimming took 1 base from V and 6 from J, leaving 13 bases between them. Germline assignment: CDR1 MNHEY and CDR2 SMNVEV (reference sequence). This CDR3 spans 15 amino acids. Terminally differentiated effector memory CD45RA+ cells were excluded from the naive CD8 cells, which were CD45RO-negative and positively selected for CCR7. It was at deep level that the assay was run. The authors split each subset's genomic DNA evenly across several immunoSEQ plates. Generated by immunoSEQ multiplex PCR, the TCRdb table keeps only in-frame clones and is missing some. The top ten hold about 1.7% of the sample, which has about 2.1 million clones, about 94% seen once.

This clonotype was sampled from a man younger than 30 in good health. Some clones in this sample may be carry-over from other donors' samples. Specimen: naive CD8+ T cells from PBMCs. The V call is TRBV27, the J call TRBJ2-1, with no clear D. The CDR3 DNA follows: TGTGCCAGCAGTTTATTTGGGCCCATAGTCAATGAGCAGTTCTTC. This codes for CASSLFGPIVNEQFF.